These 32 T cell receptor beta chains share one sample of origin, sequenced in a study of T cells after yellow fever vaccination (dated by TCRdb to about 2019). The method was 5' RACE. Sequencing relied on an Illumina NovaSeq 6000. Using fastp trimming at Q25 and MiXCR clonotype assembly, TCRdb reanalyzed the public sequencing data and kept in-frame beta chains. CDR3 protein duplicates are merged, each entry listing the most common genes and DNA. The sample profile shows a few hundred thousand distinct CDR3 sequences; over 4% of them were found once. Of the sample, 20% to 25% falls within the top ten clones. According to the study, the label for this sample's treatment or condition signals: live attenuated yellow fever vaccine strain. The material sequenced was PBMCs, taken 5 days after the yellow fever booster vaccination. The receptors come from a man between 18 and 35 years old who received the YFV17D yellow fever vaccine.

This clonotype was counted many times. The chain has TRBV12-3 or TRBV12-4 and TRBJ2-3, with D possibly called TRBD1 or TRBD2 (5 bases each). The ends were cut back, 4 bases at V and 5 bases at J, with 7 bases in the middle. This CDR3 has 12 amino acids. The CDR3 region is CASSWGIDTQYF. The CDR3 DNA reads as TGTGCCAGCAGTTGGGGGATAGATACGCAGTATTTT.

This clonotype was seen at least ten times. The chain combines TRBV4-3 with TRBJ1-4; maybe TRBD1 (6 bases). Germline loops: CDR1 LGHNA, CDR2 YSLEER. Trimming removed 0 bases at V and 5 bases at J, with 16 bases between. This CDR3 is 17 amino acids long. The CDR3 DNA reads TGCGCCAGCAGCCAAGAGACCCGTGGACAGTCAAATGAAAAACTGTTTTTT. Translating gives CASSQETRGQSNEKLFF.

Ten or more counts support this clonotype. The chain has TRBV5-1 and TRBJ2-1, with D maybe TRBD2 (6 bases). V lost 0 bases and J lost 2, with 21 bases in between. The CDR3 runs to 19 residues. Germline CDR1 is SGHRS and CDR2 is YFSETQ. The CDR3: CASSLVLATTTDTYNEQFF. CDR3 nucleotide sequence: TGCGCCAGCAGCTTGGTACTAGCCACCACAACCGACACCTACAATGAGCAGTTCTTC.

This clonotype has only a few counts. V is TRBV6-5 and J is TRBJ1-2; 8 nucleotides match TRBD1. Germline lookup yields CDR1 MNHEY and CDR2 SVGAGI. The length of the CDR3 is 14 residues. J lost 0 bases, V lost 5 bases, and 2 bases had no gene match. The CDR3 DNA follows: TGTGCCAGCAGTAGGACAGGGTCTAACTATGGCTACACCTTC. Translated, it gives CASSRTGSNYGYTF.

This clonotype was observed a few times. The J gene is TRBJ2-1, the V gene TRBV6-4; the D gene is possibly TRBD2 (5 bases). The germline gives CDR1 MRHNA, CDR2 SNTAGT. The V end was cut by 3 bases, the J end by 0 bases, with 18 bases between. The CDR3 covers 18 residues. The CDR3 coding sequence is TGTGCCAGCAGTGAAACGGAGGCGTCCGATAGCTCCTACAATGAGCAGTTCTTC. Translated: CASSETEASDSSYNEQFF.

This chain links TRBV12-3 or TRBV12-4 with TRBJ2-6; D perhaps matches TRBD2 (6 bases). V was pared by 7 bases and J by 4 bases, with 11 bases between. This CDR3 comprises 14 residues. This chain's CDR3 is CASTGGGGANVLTF. For the CDR3, the DNA is TGTGCCAGCACCGGGGGAGGAGGGGCCAACGTCCTGACTTTC.

There are a few counts of this clonotype. The gene calls are TRBV28 and TRBJ1-2, with TRBD1 as a possible D gene (5 bases). CDR1 is MDHEN and CDR2 is SYDVKM in the germline V gene. With 6 bases removed from V and 5 bases from J, the gap between germline ends came to 19 bases. This CDR3 is 15 amino acids long. This CDR3 reads CASRSPKQGPYGYTF. DNA of the CDR3: TGTGCCAGCAGGTCCCCCAAGCAGGGACCTTATGGCTACACCTTC.

This clonotype was seen many times. The V call is TRBV7-2, the J call TRBJ2-4; 8 bases agree with TRBD1. The CDR3 totals 11 residues. Per the germline V gene, CDR1 is SGHTA and CDR2 is FQGNSA. With V trimmed by 5 bases and J by 11 bases, 2 bases remained unmatched. DNA of the CDR3: TGTGCCAGCAGCCTGGACAGGGTTCAGTACTTC. This codes for CASSLDRVQYF.

This clonotype has a handful of counts. The rearrangement uses TRBV7-2 and TRBJ1-3; the D is unclear. The CDR3 runs to 14 residues. The V gene's germline CDR1 is SGHTA and CDR2 FQGNSA. V gave up 5 bases and J gave up 4 bases, with 12 bases separating them. CDR3 nucleotide sequence: TGTGCCAGCAGCCCAGACGGCCTCGGAAACACCATATATTTT. Translation: CASSPDGLGNTIYF.

This clonotype was seen ten or more times. V and J are TRBV4-2 and TRBJ2-5; D is uncertain. The CDR3 is 13 residues long. Germline V lookup: CDR1 LGHNA, CDR2 YNFKEQ. Trimming took 4 bases from V and 3 from J, leaving 9 bases between them. For the CDR3, the DNA is TGTGCCAGCAGCCGAACTGGGGAAGAGACCCAGTACTTC. Translating it yields CASSRTGEETQYF.

The table lists this clonotype with many counts. This chain links TRBV18 with TRBJ1-5, with unresolved D. V lost 3 bases, J lost 0 bases, and 12 bases lay in between. This CDR3 contains 16 residues. Germline lookup yields CDR1 KGHSH and CDR2 LQKENI. The CDR3 loop reads CASSPSGRYSNQPQHF. CDR3 in DNA: TGTGCCAGCTCACCCTCCGGACGGTATAGCAATCAGCCCCAGCATTTT.

This clonotype was counted many times. The gene calls are TRBV7-8 and TRBJ2-3; a possible D gene is TRBD1 (5 bases). The CDR3 sequence is 14 residues long. Trimming stripped 5 bases from V and 1 base from J, with 10 bases between. Germline V gives CDR1 SGHVS, CDR2 FQNEAQ. The DNA for the CDR3 is TGTGCCAGCAGCCGTCTAGGGGGCACAGATACGCAGTATTTT. The encoded protein is CASSRLGGTDTQYF. The variable domain in full, completed from reference TRBV7-8 and TRBJ2-3, reads GAGVSQSPRYKVAKRGQDVALRCDPISGHVSLFWYQQALGQGPEFLTYFQNEAQLDKSGLPSDRFFAERPEGSVSTLKIQRTQQEDSAVYLCASSRLGGTDTQYFGPGTRLTVL.

This clonotype was observed many times. V usage is TRBV5-1 and J usage is TRBJ2-1, with 16 bases identical to TRBD2. V was clipped by 0 bases and J by 0 bases; unmatched bases: 9. The CDR3 is 21 residues long. Per the germline V gene, CDR1 is SGHRS and CDR2 is YFSETQ. The CDR3 nucleotides are TGCGCCAGCAGCTTGGAGGGACTAGCGGGGGGGTTCGAAAGCTCCTACAATGAGCAGTTCTTC. Its translation: CASSLEGLAGGFESSYNEQFF.

The J gene is TRBJ1-2, the V gene TRBV7-9; TRBD1 aligns across 9 bases. The CDR3 consists of 16 residues. Losses at the gene ends were 1 base for V and 2 bases for J; bases not matched to a gene: 5. Germline CDR1 and CDR2: SEHNR and FQNEAQ (reference sequence). The CDR3 nucleotides read TGTGCCAGCAGCTTAGTCGGACAGGGGCTAAACTATGGCTACACCTTC. This sequence encodes CASSLVGQGLNYGYTF.

This clonotype appeared a few times. J is TRBJ2-7 and V is TRBV5-6, with 7 bases lining up with TRBD2. Germline-derived CDR1 and CDR2 are SGHDT and YYEEEE. V trimming: 3 bases; J trimming: 3 bases; junction bases outside the gene matches: 3. The CDR3 is 13 amino acids. This chain's CDR3 is CASSYPGGYEQYF. The CDR3 coding sequence is TGTGCCAGCAGCTATCCGGGGGGCTACGAGCAGTACTTC. The whole variable domain, remainder taken from reference TRBV5-6 and TRBJ2-7, is DAGVTQSPTHLIKTRGQQVTLRCSPKSGHDTVSWYQQALGQGPQFIFQYYEEEERQRGNFPDRFSGHQFPNYSSELNVNALLLGDSALYLCASSYPGGYEQYFGPGTRLTVT.

This rearrangement joins TRBV24-1 to TRBJ2-3; 8 bases are shared with TRBD2. V was pared by 9 bases and J by 1 base, with 5 bases of the junction left unmatched. The CDR3 length is 14 residues. CDR1 KGHDR and CDR2 SFDVKD come from the germline V gene. The CDR3 DNA is TGTGCCACCGAAAGGCGGGGGGGCACAGATACGCAGTATTTT. Amino acids: CATERRGGTDTQYF.

This clonotype was seen repeatedly, ten times or more. V usage is TRBV20-1 and J usage is TRBJ2-5, with D unclear. This CDR3 contains 15 residues. CDR1 is DFQATT, CDR2 SNEGSKA, per germline (reference sequence). V dropped 3 bases and J dropped 0 bases, with 14 bases sitting between them. CDR3 nucleotides: TGCAGTGCTAGGGGCCGGTTGTGGTACCAAGAGACCCAGTACTTC. Its protein product is CSARGRLWYQETQYF.

In this sample, this clonotype turned up many times. The chain recombines TRBV5-1 with TRBJ2-7; 7 bases agree with TRBD1. The V gene's germline CDR1 is SGHRS and CDR2 YFSETQ. The CDR3 is 19 residues long. V lost 3 bases to trimming and J lost 3 bases; unmatched junction nucleotides: 21. Here the CDR3 reads CASSSGTEAMGVEGYEQYF. CDR3 nucleotide sequence: TGCGCCAGCAGCTCAGGGACAGAGGCCATGGGAGTAGAGGGCTACGAGCAGTACTTC.

This clonotype was counted at least ten times. J is TRBJ2-2 and V is TRBV6-2 or TRBV6-3; the match to TRBD1 covers 8 bases. The CDR3 totals 13 residues. Germline CDR1 and CDR2: MNHEY and SVGEGT. The V segment lost 6 bases and the J segment 3 bases; nucleotides outside the gene matches: 0. The CDR3 loop is CASRTGDTGELFF. DNA for the CDR3: TGTGCCAGCAGGACAGGGGACACCGGGGAGCTGTTTTTT.

The V gene is TRBV12-3 or TRBV12-4, the J gene TRBJ1-3; possible D gene TRBD1, 5 bases. With 2 bases removed from V and 0 bases from J, the gap between germline ends came to 11 bases. This CDR3 contains 16 residues. CDR3 sequence reads: CASSLFGHLSGNTIYF. The CDR3 DNA reads TGTGCCAGCAGTTTATTCGGACATCTCTCTGGAAACACCATATATTTT.

This clonotype was seen more than once but under ten times. DNA for the CDR3: TGTGCCAGCAGCCAAATACAGGGGGCCACCGGGGAGCTGTTTTTT. Translation: CASSQIQGATGELFF. The chain carries TRBV3-1 and TRBJ2-2; 9 positions match TRBD1. Unmatched junction bases numbered 2, after V lost 2 bases and J lost 4 bases. Germline CDR1 is LGHDT and CDR2 is YNNKEL (reference sequence). The CDR3 is 15 residues long.

This clonotype was seen a few times. J is TRBJ2-3 and V is TRBV20-1; 9 bases fit TRBD1. The V gene end was trimmed by 3 bases and the J gene end by 5 bases; junction bases not matched to a gene: 3. Germline CDR1 reads DFQATT; CDR2 reads SNEGSKA (reference sequence). The CDR3 runs 13 residues. The CDR3, as DNA: TGCAGTGCTAGGAGGGGACAGGGAGATACGCAGTATTTT. Translating gives CSARRGQGDTQYF.

The rearrangement links TRBV11-2 to TRBJ2-7; 13 nucleotides agree with TRBD2. With 3 bases clipped from V and 4 bases from J, the junction kept 3 bases outside the gene matches. CDR3 size: 15 residues. The germline gives CDR1 SGHAT, CDR2 FQNNGV. Written as DNA, the CDR3 is TGTGCCAGCAGCTTGACTAGCGGGGGGCCATACGAGCAGTACTTC. This codes for CASSLTSGGPYEQYF. Using reference TRBV11-2 and TRBJ2-7 for the parts outside the CDR3, the full variable domain is EAGVAQSPRYKIIEKRQSVAFWCNPISGHATLYWYQQILGQGPKLLIQFQNNGVVDDSQLPKDRFSAERLKGVDSTLKIQPAKLEDSAVYLCASSLTSGGPYEQYFGPGTRLTVT.

The rearrangement links TRBV7-9 to TRBJ2-7; D uncertain. This CDR3 comprises 14 residues. V shed 2 bases and J shed 0 bases, with 8 bases lying between them. The germline CDR1 and CDR2 sequences are SEHNR and FQNEAQ (reference sequence). The CDR3 spells CASSLSAYSYEQYF. DNA for the CDR3: TGTGCCAGCAGCTTATCGGCCTACTCCTACGAGCAGTACTTC.

This clonotype has more than one count but fewer than ten. This chain joins TRBV5-5 and TRBJ2-5, with 8 bases lining up with TRBD2. The CDR3 loop spans 16 amino acids. The V gene end was trimmed by 4 bases and the J gene end by 2 bases; junction bases not matched to a gene: 10. The germline gives CDR1 SGHKS, CDR2 YYEKEE (reference sequence). The CDR3 is CASSPGGSGVQETQYF. The CDR3 nucleotides are TGTGCCAGCAGCCCTGGGGGTAGCGGGGTGCAAGAGACCCAGTACTTC.

This clonotype was seen repeatedly, ten times or more. The J gene is TRBJ2-7, the V gene TRBV5-1; D gene unclear. V was pared by 0 bases and J by 6 bases, with 4 bases between. The CDR3 spans 11 residues. Germline V CDR1 and CDR2: SGHRS, YFSETQ. The DNA of the CDR3 is TGCGCCAGCAGCTTGGACACCGAGCAGTACTTC. Translation: CASSLDTEQYF.

Ten or more counts support this clonotype. The chain is built from TRBV7-9 and TRBJ2-1; possibly TRBD1 or TRBD2 for D (6 bases each). CDR1 is SEHNR, CDR2 FQNEAQ, per germline (reference sequence). The V end was cut by 5 bases, the J end by 9 bases, with 26 bases between. The CDR3 has 17 amino acids. As DNA, the CDR3 is TGTGCCAGCAGCCCTGGGTCCGGGGGCTACCCCTGGGGTGAGCAGTTCTTC. Protein sequence: CASSPGSGGYPWGEQFF.

This clonotype appeared many times. This chain uses TRBV6-5 with TRBJ2-5; 8 bases match TRBD1. V trimming: 2 bases; J trimming: 5 bases; junction bases outside the gene matches: 1. CDR3 length: 13 amino acids. Germline lookup yields CDR1 MNHEY and CDR2 SVGAGI. CDR3 nucleotide sequence: TGTGCCAGCAGTTACGACAGGGGTGAGACCCAGTACTTC. Amino acid sequence: CASSYDRGETQYF.

There are a few counts of this clonotype. The chain joins TRBV30 to TRBJ1-1; tentative D call: TRBD1 (5 bases). V was cut by 3 bases and J by 0 bases, with 8 bases left in between. This CDR3 contains 13 residues. The V gene's germline CDR1 is GTSNPN and CDR2 SVGIG (reference sequence). Here the CDR3 reads CAWSLGLNTEAFF. The CDR3 bases are TGTGCCTGGAGCCTGGGGCTGAACACTGAAGCTTTCTTT.

In this sample, this clonotype turned up many times. The rearrangement uses TRBV12-3 or TRBV12-4 and TRBJ1-2; D perhaps matches TRBD1 (5 bases). V lost 5 bases and J 8 bases, leaving 9 bases between the germline ends. This CDR3 region has 11 residues. The CDR3 sequence is CASSGGGGYTF. CDR3 coding DNA: TGTGCCAGCAGTGGGGGTGGGGGCTACACCTTC.

Regarding this clonotype: At one end, the junction sequence differs from germline, possibly due to a read error. The genes are TRBV13 and TRBJ1-3; no firm D call. The germline gives CDR1 PRHDT, CDR2 FYEKMQ (reference sequence). This CDR3 is 16 amino acids long. The CDR3 sequence: CASSLGSGFSGNTIYF. CDR3 DNA: TGTGCCAGCAGCCTAGGAAGCGGGTTCTCTGGAAACACCATATATTTT.

The sample holds a few counts of this clonotype. V usage is TRBV12-3 or TRBV12-4 and J usage is TRBJ1-1; 9 bases match TRBD1. The CDR3 sequence is 12 residues long. V shed 7 bases and J 13 bases; nucleotides not matched to a gene: 10. The CDR3 sequence: CASTRGQGRGFF. CDR3 bases: TGTGCCAGCACCCGAGGACAGGGGAGGGGTTTCTTT.